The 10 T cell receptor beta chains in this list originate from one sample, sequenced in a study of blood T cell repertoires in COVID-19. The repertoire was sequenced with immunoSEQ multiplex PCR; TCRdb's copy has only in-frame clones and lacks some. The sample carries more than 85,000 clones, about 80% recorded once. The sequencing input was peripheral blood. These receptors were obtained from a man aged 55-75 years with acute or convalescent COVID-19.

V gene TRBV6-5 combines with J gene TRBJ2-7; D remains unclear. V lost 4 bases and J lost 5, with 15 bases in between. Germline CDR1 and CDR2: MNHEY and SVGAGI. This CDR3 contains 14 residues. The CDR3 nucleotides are TGTGCCAGCAGTTCCTTAGTCGGGTCCCACGAGCAGTACGTC. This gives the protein CASSSLVGSHEQYV.

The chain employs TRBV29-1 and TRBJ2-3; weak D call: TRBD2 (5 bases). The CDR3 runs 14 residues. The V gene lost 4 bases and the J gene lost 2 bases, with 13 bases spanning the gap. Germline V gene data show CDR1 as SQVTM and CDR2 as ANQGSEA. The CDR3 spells CSVGVGSATDTQYF. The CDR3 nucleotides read TGCAGCGTTGGTGTAGGGAGTGCCACAGATACGCAGTATTTT.

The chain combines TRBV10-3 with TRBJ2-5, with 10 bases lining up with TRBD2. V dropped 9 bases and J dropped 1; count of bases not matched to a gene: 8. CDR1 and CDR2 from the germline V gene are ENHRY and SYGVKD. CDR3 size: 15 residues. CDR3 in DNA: TGTGCCATAGGACTAGCGGCCTTAGGCCAAGAGACCCAGTACTTC. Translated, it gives CAIGLAALGQETQYF.

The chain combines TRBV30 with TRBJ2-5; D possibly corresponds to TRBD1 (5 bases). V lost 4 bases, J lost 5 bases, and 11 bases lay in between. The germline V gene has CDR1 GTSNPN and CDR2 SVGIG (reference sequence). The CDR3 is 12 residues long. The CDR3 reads CAWTRGYETQYF. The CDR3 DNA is TGTGCCTGGACTAGGGGATACGAGACCCAGTACTTC. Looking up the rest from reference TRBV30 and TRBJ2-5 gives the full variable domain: SQTIHQWPATLVQPVGSPLSLECTVEGTSNPNLYWYRQAAGRGLQLLFYSVGIGQISSEVPQNLSASRPQDRQFILSSKKLLLSDSGFYLCAWTRGYETQYFGPGTRLLVL.

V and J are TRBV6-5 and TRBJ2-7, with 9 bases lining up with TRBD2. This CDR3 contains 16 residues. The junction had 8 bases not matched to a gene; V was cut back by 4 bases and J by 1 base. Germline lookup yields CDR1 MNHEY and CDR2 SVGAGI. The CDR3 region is CASSSPWSGGSYEQYF. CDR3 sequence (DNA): TGTGCCAGCAGTTCACCTTGGAGCGGGGGGTCCTACGAGCAGTACTTC.

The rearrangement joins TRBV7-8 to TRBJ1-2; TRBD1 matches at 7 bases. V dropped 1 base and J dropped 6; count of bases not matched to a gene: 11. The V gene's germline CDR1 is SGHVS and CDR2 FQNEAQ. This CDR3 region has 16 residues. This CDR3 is CASSLVRDAGGHGYTF. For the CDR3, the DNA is TGTGCCAGCAGCTTAGTGAGGGACGCAGGGGGGCATGGCTACACCTTC.

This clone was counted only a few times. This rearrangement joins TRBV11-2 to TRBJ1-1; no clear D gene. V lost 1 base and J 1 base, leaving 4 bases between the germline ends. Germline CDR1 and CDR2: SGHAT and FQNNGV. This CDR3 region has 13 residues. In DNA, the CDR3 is TGTGCCAGCAGCTTAGGTCGGAACACTGAAGCTTTCTTT. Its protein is CASSLGRNTEAFF.

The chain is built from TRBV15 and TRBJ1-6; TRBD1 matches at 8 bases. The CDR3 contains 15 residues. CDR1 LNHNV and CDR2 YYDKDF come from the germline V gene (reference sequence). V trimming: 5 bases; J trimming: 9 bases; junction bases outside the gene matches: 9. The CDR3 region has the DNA TGTGCCACCAGCTCACCAGGACAGGGTGTTTCACCCCTCCACTTT. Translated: CATSSPGQGVSPLHF.

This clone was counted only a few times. This chain's CDR3 is CATGTSEINTGELFF. CDR3 in DNA: TGTGCCACCGGAACTAGCGAGATAAACACCGGGGAGCTGTTTTTT. The genes are TRBV10-3 and TRBJ2-2; 7 bases are shared with TRBD2. Germline CDR1 ENHRY, CDR2 SYGVKD. This CDR3 has 15 amino acids. With 10 bases clipped from V and 2 bases from J, the junction kept 10 bases outside the gene matches.

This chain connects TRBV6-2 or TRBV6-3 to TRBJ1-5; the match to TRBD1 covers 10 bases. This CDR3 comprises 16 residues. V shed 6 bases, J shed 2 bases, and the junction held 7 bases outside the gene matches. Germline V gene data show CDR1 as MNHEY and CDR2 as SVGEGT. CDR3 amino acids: CASSRAGTGGNQPQHF. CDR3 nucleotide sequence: TGTGCCAGCAGCCGCGCGGGGACAGGGGGCAATCAGCCCCAGCATTTT.